The sequence of this T cell receptor (beta chain) was determined in a study of healthy donors' naive CD4 and CD8 T cells. Study context: All functional IMGT TCR alpha variants were covered by new primers.

V lost 4 bases and J lost 3; bases outside the gene matches: 5. CDR3 length equals 15 residues. CDR1 is LNHDA, CDR2 SQIVND, per germline (reference sequence). Naive T cells were sorted: CD4+CD8-CD45RO-CD45RA+ for CD4+, CD8+CD4-CD45RA+CD27bright for CD8+. Note on this clonotype: Its antigen is not identified.

Study-wide findings and caveats: Positive CDR3 charge linked to CD4+ cells, negative to CD8+ cells. Roughly 13% of CD4/CD8 propensity variance appeared explained by V, J and CDR3 charge.

A linear amplification protocol produced the TCR libraries from 500 ng of total RNA. TCRdb itself ran the reads through MiXCR, one entry per CDR3 protein. This sample has 180,000 or so distinct CDR3 sequences, with under 85% found just once. The chain is built from TRBV19 and TRBJ1-5; 8 bases match TRBD1. The sequenced sample was naive CD4+ and CD8+ T cells sorted from blood, pooled from several donors. This clonotype was sampled from a pool of human donors in good health; the sample pools cells from several healthy donors. In DNA, the CDR3 is TGTGCCAGTAGTACTGGACAGGGTGACAATCAGCCCCAGCATTTT. Protein product: CASSTGQGDNQPQHF. Full variable domain (outside the CDR3, taken from reference TRBV19 and TRBJ1-5): DGGITQSPKYLFRKEGQNVTLSCEQNLNHDAMYWYRQDPGQGLRLIYYSQIVNDFQKGDIAEGYSVSREKKESFPLTVTSAQKNPTAFYLCASSTGQGDNQPQHFGDGTRLSIL.